These 31 T cell receptor beta chains share one sample of origin, sequenced in a study of CD8+CD57+ T cells in acquired aplastic anemia. TCR beta VDJ and CDR3 were profiled, and genomic DNA was the template. TCRdb ran MiXCR on the reads and lists one entry per CDR3 protein. This table has fewer than 200,000 distinct CDR3 sequences, about 60% appearing once. The sequenced material came from sorted CD4+, CD8+, or CD8+CD57+ T cells (not recorded which) from PBMCs. All receptors derive from a human donor in good health.

This sequence joins TRBV25-1 and TRBJ1-2; 7 bases are shared with TRBD1. V shed 7 bases and J 0 bases; nucleotides not matched to a gene: 8. CDR1 is MGHDK, CDR2 SYGVNS, per germline. The CDR3 has 15 residues. The CDR3 loop reads CASTPWTGANYGYTF. The CDR3 region has the DNA TGTGCCAGCACCCCTTGGACAGGAGCTAACTATGGCTACACCTTC.

The chain uses TRBV7-2 and TRBJ2-3; tentatively, D is TRBD1 (5 bases). CDR1 is SGHTA and CDR2 is FQGNSA in the germline V gene. The CDR3 spans 15 residues. Deletions cut 3 bases from V and 0 bases from J, with 10 bases between. CDR3 DNA sequence: TGTGCCAGCAGCTTTCCAGGGTCTAGCACAGATACGCAGTATTTT. Translation: CASSFPGSSTDTQYF.

The rearrangement joins TRBV29-1 to TRBJ1-5, with D possibly being TRBD1 (5 bases). This CDR3 spans 14 amino acids. The V and J ends lost 4 bases and 2 bases respectively, with 12 bases between them. The germline V gene encodes CDR1 SQVTM and CDR2 ANQGSEA. The CDR3: CSVVLGDGNQPQHF. CDR3 DNA: TGCAGCGTTGTATTGGGGGATGGCAATCAGCCCCAGCATTTT.

V is TRBV20-1 and J is TRBJ1-1; possibly TRBD1 for D (6 bases). This CDR3 is built from 14 residues. Trimming stripped 3 bases from V and 0 bases from J, with 11 bases between. Per germline, CDR1 DFQATT and CDR2 SNEGSKA (reference sequence). The CDR3 loop reads CSASEGGLNTEAFF. The CDR3 coding sequence is TGCAGTGCTAGCGAGGGGGGCCTGAACACTGAAGCTTTCTTT.

A few counts support this clonotype. The V call is TRBV15, the J call TRBJ2-3; D not resolved. Germline CDR1 is LNHNV and CDR2 is YYDKDF (reference sequence). Trimming removed 0 bases from V and 0 bases from J, with 7 bases in between. The CDR3 loop spans 15 amino acids. The CDR3: CATSREGSSTDTQYF. CDR3 bases: TGTGCCACCAGCAGAGAAGGTTCTAGCACAGATACGCAGTATTTT.

The V call is TRBV9, the J call TRBJ1-6; D may be TRBD1 (5 bases). The germline V gene has CDR1 SGDLS and CDR2 YYNGEE. V was shortened by 2 bases and J by 7 bases, with 10 bases between the two germline ends. This CDR3 spans 14 amino acids. The CDR3 coding sequence is TGTGCCAGCAGCGTGACAGAGGGGAATTCACCCCTCCACTTT. It yields the protein CASSVTEGNSPLHF.

This chain joins TRBV10-3 and TRBJ1-2; no reliable D call. Looked up from germline, CDR1 is ENHRY and CDR2 is SYGVKD. This CDR3 has 13 residues. V lost 4 bases and J lost 0, with 6 bases in between. CDR3 sequence (DNA): TGTGCCATCAGTGGGGGTCCTAACTATGGCTACACCTTC. As protein: CAISGGPNYGYTF.

The V and J genes are TRBV4-1 and TRBJ2-7; no reliable D call. Germline CDR1 is MGHRA and CDR2 is YSYEKL. The V end lost 0 bases, the J end lost 6 bases, and 9 bases lay between the germline ends. The CDR3 spans 13 residues. CDR3 DNA: TGCGCCAGCAGCCAAGATGCCAGCTCCGAGCAGTACTTC. Translation: CASSQDASSEQYF.

Points on this clonotype: This may be a read error: a much more frequent sequence differs by one nucleotide. The chain is built from TRBV6-5 and TRBJ2-3; D possibly uses TRBD1 or TRBD2 (5 bases each). Germline CDR1 reads MNHEY; CDR2 reads SVGAGI. This CDR3 region has 15 residues. CDR3 region: CASSTLVTSTGTQYF. The DNA of the CDR3 is TGTGCCAGCAGCACACTAGTCACCAGCACAGGTACGCAGTATTTT.

The chain recombines TRBV5-1 with TRBJ2-3; 10 bases agree with TRBD2. V lost 1 base to trimming and J lost 11 bases; unmatched junction nucleotides: 4. Germline V gives CDR1 SGHRS, CDR2 YFSETQ. This CDR3 has 13 residues. Here the CDR3 DNA reads TGCGCCAGCAGCTTGCAGCGGGGGGGTGAGCAGTATTTT. Its translation is CASSLQRGGEQYF.

The rearrangement uses TRBV7-9 and TRBJ1-1; D might be TRBD1 (6 bases). V was trimmed by 5 bases and J by 4 bases, leaving 14 bases between them. This CDR3 has 14 amino acids. CDR1 SEHNR and CDR2 FQNEAQ come from the germline V gene (reference sequence). The CDR3 coding sequence is TGTGCCAGCAGCCCGCCGCGGACAGTCACTGAAGCTTTCTTT. Residues: CASSPPRTVTEAFF.

The chain links TRBV6-5 to TRBJ1-2; weak D call: TRBD1 (5 bases). Deletions cut 6 bases from V and 8 bases from J, with 25 bases between. Germline CDR1 reads MNHEY; CDR2 reads SVGAGI. There are 16 residues in the CDR3. This CDR3 is CASRSLLRGEYSGYTF. DNA for the CDR3: TGTGCCAGCAGGTCACTCTTAAGGGGAGAGTACTCGGGCTACACCTTC.

The chain combines TRBV20-1 with TRBJ2-1; 8 positions match TRBD2. Germline V gene lookup returns CDR1 DFQATT and CDR2 SNEGSKA (reference sequence). The CDR3 spans 12 residues. After removal of 3 bases from V and 8 bases from J, the junction contained 3 bases not matched to a gene. As DNA, the CDR3 is TGCAGTGCTAGTGCGGGGGGCTATGAGCAGTTCTTC. Translating it yields CSASAGGYEQFF.

Concerning this clonotype: The junction departs from the called germline gene at one end, perhaps through a read error. The gene calls are TRBV7-8 and TRBJ2-3; TRBD2 agrees at 12 bases. From germline, CDR1 is SGHVS and CDR2 FQNEAQ. The CDR3 runs to 17 residues. Here the CDR3 reads CASSLATSGSSTDTHYF. DNA of the CDR3: TGTGCCAGCAGCTTAGCGACTAGCGGGAGCAGCACAGATACGCATTATTTT.

Concerning this clonotype: A read error may produce the germline difference seen at one junction end. The chain links TRBV3-1 to TRBJ2-1; 7 bases map to TRBD2. Per the germline V gene, CDR1 is LGHDT and CDR2 is YNNKEL (reference sequence). CDR3 length equals 17 residues. The CDR3 spells CASGQDPRRGSYNEQPF. The CDR3 DNA reads as TGTGCCAGCGGCCAAGATCCCCGGCGGGGGTCCTACAATGAGCAGCCCTTC.

This chain connects TRBV19 to TRBJ2-7, with 7 bases aligning to TRBD1. This CDR3 spans 14 amino acids. V trimming: 6 bases; J trimming: 0 bases; junction bases outside the gene matches: 5. Germline loops: CDR1 LNHDA, CDR2 SQIVND (reference sequence). The CDR3 DNA follows: TGTGCCAGTAGGGCAGGGGGTGGCTCCTACGAGCAGTACTTC. Amino acids: CASRAGGGSYEQYF. The full variable domain, with the rest looked up from reference TRBV19 and TRBJ2-7, is DGGITQSPKYLFRKEGQNVTLSCEQNLNHDAMYWYRQDPGQGLRLIYYSQIVNDFQKGDIAEGYSVSREKKESFPLTVTSAQKNPTAFYLCASRAGGGSYEQYFGPGTRLTVT.

This clonotype has ten or more counts. This chain connects TRBV28 to TRBJ2-5, with D hard to call. The CDR3 contains 11 residues. The V end lost 8 bases, the J end lost 5 bases, and 9 bases lay between the germline ends. Germline CDR1 MDHEN, CDR2 SYDVKM. The CDR3 spells CASGVRETQYF. The CDR3 nucleotides read TGTGCCAGCGGGGTCCGGGAGACCCAGTACTTC.

This clonotype was seen just once. The gene calls are TRBV29-1 and TRBJ2-5; 13 bases match TRBD2. V dropped 6 bases and J dropped 10; count of bases not matched to a gene: 14. Germline CDR1 and CDR2: SQVTM and ANQGSEA. This CDR3 spans 15 amino acids. The CDR3 nucleotides read TGCAGCGTCGATCCTACTAGCGGGAGGGCCGATGACCAGTACTTC. Its protein is CSVDPTSGRADDQYF.

This sequence joins TRBV7-2 and TRBJ2-1; no firm D call. With 1 base removed from V and 7 bases from J, the gap between germline ends came to 14 bases. This CDR3 has 15 amino acids. In germline, CDR1 is SGHTA, CDR2 FQGNSA. The CDR3 sequence is CASSLGPSSGNEQFF. For the CDR3, the DNA is TGTGCCAGCAGCTTAGGGCCTTCCTCTGGGAATGAGCAGTTCTTC.

Only one count was recorded for this clonotype. The genes are TRBV12-3 or TRBV12-4 and TRBJ2-1, with D perhaps matching TRBD1 or TRBD2 (5 bases each). CDR3 length: 17 amino acids. Between the trimmed V and J ends, which lost 1 base and 6 bases, there was a span of 19 bases. For the CDR3, the DNA is TGTGCCAGCAGTTTAGATATCGGGGACCGTGATTTCAATGAGCAGTTCTTC. This translates into CASSLDIGDRDFNEQFF.

In the case of this clonotype: The conserved phenylalanine or tryptophan is not found at the CDR3 terminus, so this likely reflects a read error. The rearrangement joins TRBV25-1 to TRBJ2-7, with D hard to call. Looked up from germline, CDR1 is MGHDK and CDR2 is SYGVNS. V lost 6 bases to trimming and J lost 4 bases, with 13 bases between them. The CDR3 is 13 amino acids. This chain's CDR3 is CASSPKPPYEQYL. The CDR3 coding sequence is TGTGCCAGCAGCCCCAAGCCCCCTTACGAGCAGTACCTC.

About this clonotype itself: A much larger clone lies a single base off, so this may be a read error. This rearrangement joins TRBV5-6 to TRBJ1-5, with TRBD1 as a possible D gene (5 bases). CDR3 length: 14 amino acids. Germline V gene data show CDR1 as SGHDT and CDR2 as YYEEEE. Here the CDR3 DNA reads TGTGCCAGCAGCTTGAGGGGCAACGGCCAGCCCCGGCATTTT. It is translated as CASSLRGNGQPRHF.

The genes are TRBV19 and TRBJ1-2; D not resolved. The CDR3 runs 14 residues. Trimming stripped 3 bases from V and 3 bases from J, with 11 bases between. Germline-derived CDR1 and CDR2 are LNHDA and SQIVND (reference sequence). DNA of the CDR3: TGTGCCAGTAGTATCGGGGATCTTCACTATGGCTACACCTTC. This translates into CASSIGDLHYGYTF.

Only one count was recorded for this clonotype. This chain uses TRBV29-1 with TRBJ2-1; D not certain. V shed 4 bases and J shed 8 bases, with 3 bases lying between them. The CDR3 runs 9 residues. CDR1 is SQVTM, CDR2 ANQGSEA, per germline. CDR3 region: CSVGYEQFF. DNA of the CDR3: TGCAGCGTTGGCTATGAGCAGTTCTTC.

CDR3 in amino acids: CASSLEGSSSEQYF. In DNA form, the CDR3 reads TGTGCCAGCAGCTTAGAGGGGAGTTCGTCCGAGCAGTACTTC. This chain connects TRBV7-2 to TRBJ2-7; D tentatively fits TRBD1 or TRBD2 (5 bases each). CDR3 length: 14 residues. V was cut by 1 base and J by 6 bases, with 13 bases left in between. Looked up from germline, CDR1 is SGHTA and CDR2 is FQGNSA.

The chain combines TRBV9 with TRBJ2-3; TRBD2 aligns across 11 bases. Looked up from germline, CDR1 is SGDLS and CDR2 is YYNGEE. CDR3 length: 16 amino acids. Trimming took 0 bases from V and 5 from J; bases not matched to a gene: 5. CDR3 in amino acids: CASSVALAGGLDTQYF. The DNA for the CDR3 is TGTGCCAGCAGCGTAGCGCTAGCGGGAGGATTAGATACGCAGTATTTT.

This rearrangement joins TRBV15 to TRBJ1-1; D unclear. The CDR3 has 14 amino acids. The germline CDR1 and CDR2 sequences are LNHNV and YYDKDF (reference sequence). The ends were cut back, 0 bases at V and 9 bases at J, with 14 bases in the middle. The CDR3 loop is CATSRDTPTAQAFF. The DNA for the CDR3 is TGTGCCACCAGCAGAGATACCCCTACAGCCCAAGCTTTCTTT.

For this clonotype: The junction departs from the called germline gene at one end, perhaps through a read error. The rearrangement uses TRBV7-9 and TRBJ2-3, with 9 bases aligning to TRBD1. The CDR3 runs 16 residues. Germline V gene lookup returns CDR1 SEHNR and CDR2 FQNEAQ (reference sequence). CDR3 bases: TGTGCCAGCAGCTCCCGGACAGGGGCGCCCTCAGATATGCAGTATTTT. As protein: CASSSRTGAPSDMQYF.

The V and J genes are TRBV5-1 and TRBJ1-2; D gene uncertain. This CDR3 contains 13 residues. The germline gives CDR1 SGHRS, CDR2 YFSETQ. Trimming left V 4 bases short and J 6 bases short, with 13 bases between. This CDR3 reads CASSGAAQDGYTF. The CDR3 nucleotides read TGCGCCAGCAGCGGCGCTGCACAAGATGGCTACACCTTC.

The genes are TRBV9 and TRBJ1-1, with D unresolved. Germline CDR1 and CDR2: SGDLS and YYNGEE. V lost 4 bases, J lost 7 bases, and 20 bases lay in between. The CDR3 is 15 amino acids. This CDR3 reads CASSPHGGGYNEAFF. The CDR3 DNA follows: TGTGCCAGCAGCCCTCACGGCGGCGGCTATAATGAAGCTTTCTTT.

This chain links TRBV7-9 with TRBJ2-3; 8 bases line up with TRBD1. Germline CDR1 is SEHNR and CDR2 is FQNEAQ (reference sequence). The CDR3 has 15 residues. Germline trimming cut 4 bases from V and 0 bases from J; bases unmatched to any gene: 3. The CDR3 loop is CASSSRTGSTDTQYF. CDR3 nucleotides: TGTGCCAGCAGCTCCCGGACAGGGAGCACAGATACGCAGTATTTT.